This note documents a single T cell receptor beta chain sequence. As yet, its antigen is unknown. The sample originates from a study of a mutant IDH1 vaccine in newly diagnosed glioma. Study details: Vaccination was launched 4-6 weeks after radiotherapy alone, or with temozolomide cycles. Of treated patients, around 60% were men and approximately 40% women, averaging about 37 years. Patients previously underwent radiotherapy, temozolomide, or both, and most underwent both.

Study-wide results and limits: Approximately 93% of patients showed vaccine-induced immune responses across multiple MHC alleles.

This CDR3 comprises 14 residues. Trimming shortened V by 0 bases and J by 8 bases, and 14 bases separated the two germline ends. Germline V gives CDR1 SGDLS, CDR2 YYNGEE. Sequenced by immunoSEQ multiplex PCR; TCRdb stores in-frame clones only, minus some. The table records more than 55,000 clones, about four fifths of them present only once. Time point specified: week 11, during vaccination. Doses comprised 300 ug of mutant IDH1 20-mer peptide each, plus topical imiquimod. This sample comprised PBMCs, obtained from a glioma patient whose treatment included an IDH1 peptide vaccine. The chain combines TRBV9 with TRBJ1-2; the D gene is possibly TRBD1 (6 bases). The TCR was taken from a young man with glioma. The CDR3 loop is CASSVGGQGKGYTF. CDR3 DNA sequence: TGTGCCAGCAGCGTAGGAGGCCAGGGGAAGGGCTACACCTTC.